The source of this TCR beta chain is a study of CD8 T cells in Susac syndrome. Study overall: Patients with Susac syndrome, at blood draw, were therapy-naive, on corticosteroids, or on intravenous immunoglobulin alone.

An input of 0.5 to 1 ug of RNA was subjected to reverse transcription using random hexamers. From the immunoSEQ multiplex PCR reads, TCRdb called clonotypes with MiXCR, one entry per CDR3 protein. Of more than 200,000 distinct CDR3 sequences listed, approximately 94% were seen once; the top ten hold approximately 0.15%. CD8+ and CD4+ blood T cells underwent TCR beta sequencing. This sequence originates from a human donor with Susac syndrome. Sequences were obtained from CD4+ T cells from PBMCs.

The CDR3 DNA follows: TGCAGCGTTGTGAGTAGTGGCGTGGACACTGAAGCTTTCTTT. Translated: CSVVSSGVDTEAFF. The rearrangement joins TRBV29-1 to TRBJ1-1, with D unclear. The V gene's germline CDR1 is SQVTM and CDR2 ANQGSEA. The V end lost 4 bases, the J end lost 3 bases, and 15 bases lay between the germline ends. This CDR3 is built from 14 residues.